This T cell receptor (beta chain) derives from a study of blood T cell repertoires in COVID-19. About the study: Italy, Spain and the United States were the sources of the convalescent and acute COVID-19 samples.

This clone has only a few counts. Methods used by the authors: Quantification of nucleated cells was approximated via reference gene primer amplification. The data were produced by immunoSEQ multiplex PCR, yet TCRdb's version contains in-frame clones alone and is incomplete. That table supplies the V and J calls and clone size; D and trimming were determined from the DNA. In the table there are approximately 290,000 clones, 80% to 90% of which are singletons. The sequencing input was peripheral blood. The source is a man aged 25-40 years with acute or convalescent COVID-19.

The CDR3 nucleotides read TGTGCCAGCACTGACAGGGCCATTTTTATAGACACCATATATTTT. This sequence encodes CASTDRAIFIDTIYF. This sequence joins TRBV28 and TRBJ1-3; TRBD1 agrees at 7 bases. Germline CDR1 and CDR2: MDHEN and SYDVKM. The CDR3 sequence is 15 residues long. V gave up 7 bases and J gave up 8 bases; unmatched junction bases: 14.